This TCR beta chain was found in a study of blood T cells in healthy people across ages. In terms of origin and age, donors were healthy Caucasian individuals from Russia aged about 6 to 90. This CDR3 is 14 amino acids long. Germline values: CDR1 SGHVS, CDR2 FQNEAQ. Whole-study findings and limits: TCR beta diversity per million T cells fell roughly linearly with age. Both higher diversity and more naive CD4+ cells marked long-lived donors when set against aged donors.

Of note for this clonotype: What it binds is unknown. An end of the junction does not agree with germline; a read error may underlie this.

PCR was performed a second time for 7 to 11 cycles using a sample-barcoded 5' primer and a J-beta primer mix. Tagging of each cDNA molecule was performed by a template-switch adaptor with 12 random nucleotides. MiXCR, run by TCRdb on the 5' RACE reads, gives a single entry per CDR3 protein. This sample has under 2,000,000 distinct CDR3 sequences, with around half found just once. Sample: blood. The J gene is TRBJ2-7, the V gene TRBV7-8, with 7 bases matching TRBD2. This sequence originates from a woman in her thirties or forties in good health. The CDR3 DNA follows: TGTGCCAGCAGCTTCCGGGGGGATGGCTACGAGCGGTACTTC. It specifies CASSFRGDGYERYF. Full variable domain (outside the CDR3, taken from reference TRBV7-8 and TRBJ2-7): GAGVSQSPRYKVAKRGQDVALRCDPISGHVSLFWYQQALGQGPEFLTYFQNEAQLDKSGLPSDRFFAERPEGSVSTLKIQRTQQEDSAVYLCASSFRGDGYERYFGPGTRLTVT.